The entry below describes one T cell receptor beta chain. No antigen is known for it. No qualities accompany the bases; no much larger clone lies one base away. This sample is drawn from a study of blood T cell repertoires in COVID-19 (dated by TCRdb to 2020 to 2022). Context from the whole study: Samples from collaborators originated in the United States, Italy and Spain and spanned both the acute and convalescent phases of COVID-19. The material from the prospective study consisted of cDNA or gDNA derived from T cells, B-cell-depleted T cells, or PBMCs. Deeply sampled blood TCRbeta repertoires from subjects exposed to, actively infected with, or recovered from COVID-19 were included in the dataset. The repertoires were released in a freely available public database meant as a resource for research on the immune response to SARS-CoV-2. The samples were drawn from two sources: the first 160 participants of the ongoing ImmuneRACE study, and 1,000 to 1,500 subjects contributed by 6 global collaborators. Nearly every sample came with metadata listing a de-identified subject ID, COVID-19 status, age in years and sex. Where available, HLA class I and class II types were obtained from metadata supplied by the sample provider rather than from assay-based typing.

TCRbeta CDR3 regions were amplified from genomic DNA using the immunoSEQ Assay, a bias-controlled multiplex PCR. Per the source publication's procedure: The number of nucleated cells in each sample was estimated by amplification of reference gene primers within the assay. Sequence reads were collapsed and filtered to measure the absolute abundance of every unique TCRbeta CDR3 rearrangement. For each sample, productive Simpson clonality was calculated as the square root of Simpson's diversity index over productive rearrangements. This immuneACCESS table, as held by TCRdb, lists in-frame sequences with V and J called but not all clones. Of the missing ones, under half trace to an unresolved V gene in checked studies; the others have no known cause. V, J and clone size are those of that table, while D and trimming were read from the DNA. The sample table records about 89,000 clones; over 60% of these occur just once. In total, the top ten clones hold about half of the sample.

Results and caveats for the whole study, not just this receptor: How much clinical and demographic metadata was included differed by source and by participant, and the metadata was provided uncurated.

Collaborating institutions collected whole blood in K2EDTA tubes following their own protocols. Collaborator samples were shipped for TCRbeta analysis as frozen whole blood, isolated PBMCs, or DNA extracted from either sample type. This clonotype was sampled from a human donor in a cohort sampled during active COVID-19. Sample: peripheral blood.

The CDR3 protein sequence reads: CASSLYYTSGKDNEQFF. The nucleotides are TGTGCCAGCAGTTTATACTACACTAGCGGGAAAGACAATGAGCAGTTCTTC. This receptor chain uses TRBV28 and TRBJ2-1; TRBD2 fits 10 bases in the junction. CDR3 length: 17 amino acids, cysteine to phenylalanine. CDR3 DNA only is kept here, 51 bases in frame from base 1. Trimming takes 1 base off V and 5 bases off J; junction bases not matched to a gene: 8. According to the germline V gene, CDR1 reads MDHEN and CDR2 reads SYDVKM.